A single sample is the source of the 23 T cell receptor beta chains below, sequenced in a study of immune cell composition in non-small cell lung cancer. Normal lung was sampled as far from the tumour as possible, at least 3 cm. Generated by immunoSEQ multiplex PCR, the TCRdb table keeps only in-frame clones and is missing some. The sample records around 6,600 clones, over 60% being singletons. Sequencing used non-adjacent lung tissue. The receptor set was obtained from a human donor with non-small cell lung cancer.

This chain connects TRBV28 to TRBJ2-2; TRBD1 might be the D (6 bases). Trimming shortened V by 3 bases and J by 1 base, and 9 bases separated the two germline ends. The length of the CDR3 is 15 residues. Looked up from germline, CDR1 is MDHEN and CDR2 is SYDVKM. CDR3 protein: CASSFSTGNTGELFF. Here the CDR3 DNA reads TGTGCCAGCAGTTTTTCGACAGGGAACACCGGGGAGCTGTTTTTT.

The CDR3 region has the DNA TGTGCCAGCAGCCTCGGGTGGGCCTACGAGCAGTACTTC. The encoded protein is CASSLGWAYEQYF. The gene calls are TRBV28 and TRBJ2-7, with D uncertain. Germline V gives CDR1 MDHEN, CDR2 SYDVKM. This CDR3 has 13 residues. V was trimmed by 6 bases and J by 2 bases, leaving 11 bases between them. Full variable domain (remainder filled in from reference TRBV28 and TRBJ2-7): DVKVTQSSRYLVKRTGEKVFLECVQDMDHENMFWYRQDPGLGLRLIYFSYDVKMKEKGDIPEGYSVSREKKERFSLILESASTNQTSMYLCASSLGWAYEQYFGPGTRLTVT.

The chain has TRBV15 and TRBJ2-4, with 7 positions matching TRBD1. The V and J ends lost 0 bases and 1 base, in that order; junction bases with no gene match: 24. Germline lookup yields CDR1 LNHNV and CDR2 YYDKDF (reference sequence). The CDR3 spans 23 residues. In DNA, the CDR3 is TGTGCCACCAGCAGAGATAATCCACTGACAGGGCGGGTGGGTACTTTTGCCAAAAACATTCAGTACTTC. This encodes CATSRDNPLTGRVGTFAKNIQYF.

V gene TRBV18 combines with J gene TRBJ1-1; no clear D. The CDR3 has 12 residues. Germline CDR1 is KGHSH and CDR2 is LQKENI. Between the trimmed V and J ends, which lost 5 bases and 4 bases, there was a span of 8 bases. The chain's CDR3 is CASSTGITEAFF. Written as DNA, the CDR3 is TGTGCCAGCTCAACCGGGATCACTGAAGCTTTCTTT.

In this sample, this clone turned up once. The J gene is TRBJ1-2, the V gene TRBV5-1; 9 bases agree with TRBD1. The germline gives CDR1 SGHRS, CDR2 YFSETQ. The CDR3 loop spans 19 amino acids. With 0 bases clipped from V and 4 bases from J, the junction kept 16 bases outside the gene matches. CDR3 sequence (DNA): TGCGCCAGCAGCTTGGGCCAGGAGGGACAGGGAGGATTTACCTATGGCTACACCTTC. Protein product: CASSLGQEGQGGFTYGYTF. The full variable domain, in which reference TRBV5-1 and TRBJ1-2 provide the parts outside the CDR3, is KAGVTQTPRYLIKTRGQQVTLSCSPISGHRSVSWYQQTPGQGLQFLFEYFSETQRNKGNFPGRFSGRQFSNSRSEMNVSTLELGDSALYLCASSLGQEGQGGFTYGYTFGSGTRLTVV.

This chain links TRBV6-6 with TRBJ1-2; the D gene is possibly TRBD1 (6 bases). Germline V gives CDR1 MNHNY, CDR2 SVGAGI (reference sequence). V lost 6 bases, J lost 6 bases, and 14 bases lay in between. The length of the CDR3 is 13 residues. CDR3 loop: CASRSGGADGYTF. The CDR3 DNA sequence: TGTGCCAGCAGATCGGGGGGGGCCGATGGCTACACCTTC.

The genes are TRBV11-1 and TRBJ2-7, with 7 bases identical to TRBD1. Per germline, CDR1 SGHAT and CDR2 FQDESV (reference sequence). Trimming removed 1 base from V and 4 bases from J; junction bases left unmatched: 4. This CDR3 contains 14 residues. The DNA for the CDR3 is TGTGCCAGCAGCTTAGACAGGGGAAGGTACGAGCAGTACTTC. Translating gives CASSLDRGRYEQYF.

V and J are TRBV5-1 and TRBJ2-1; 9 bases fit TRBD2. Per the germline V gene, CDR1 is SGHRS and CDR2 is YFSETQ. The trim removed 6 bases at V and 0 bases at J, leaving 19 bases unmatched. The length of the CDR3 is 20 residues. CDR3 residues: CASNQRGATGAVSSYNEQFF. The CDR3 region has the DNA TGCGCCAGCAATCAGCGGGGGGCCACAGGGGCCGTGAGCTCCTACAATGAGCAGTTCTTC.

V gene TRBV28 combines with J gene TRBJ2-5, with 7 positions matching TRBD2. V shed 5 bases and J 3 bases; nucleotides not matched to a gene: 6. This CDR3 comprises 14 residues. From germline, CDR1 is MDHEN and CDR2 SYDVKM. CDR3 sequence (DNA): TGTGCCAGCAGTAGATCTAGCGGAGAAGAGACCCAGTACTTC. Translation: CASSRSSGEETQYF.

The chain recombines TRBV5-4 with TRBJ2-7; possible D gene TRBD1, 6 bases. This CDR3 contains 13 residues. In germline, CDR1 is SGHNT, CDR2 YYREEE (reference sequence). V lost 0 bases to trimming and J lost 6 bases, with 10 bases between them. CDR3 protein: CASSLDRVGEQYF. The CDR3 nucleotides read TGTGCCAGCAGCTTGGACAGGGTAGGCGAGCAGTACTTC.

The J gene is TRBJ2-5, the V gene TRBV7-9, with 9 bases aligning to TRBD2. In germline, CDR1 is SEHNR, CDR2 FQNEAQ (reference sequence). The trim removed 2 bases at V and 1 base at J, leaving 2 bases unmatched. This CDR3 is 15 amino acids long. The CDR3 here is CASSLTAGGQETQYF. CDR3 bases: TGTGCCAGCAGCTTAACAGCGGGGGGCCAAGAGACCCAGTACTTC.

This sequence joins TRBV6-1 and TRBJ2-3; 10 bases align to TRBD1. V gave up 4 bases and J gave up 6 bases; unmatched junction bases: 10. The germline gives CDR1 MNHNS, CDR2 SASEGT. The CDR3 loop spans 16 amino acids. CDR3 protein: CASSGDRGGVGDTQYF. In DNA form, the CDR3 reads TGTGCCAGCAGTGGGGACAGGGGAGGGGTAGGGGATACGCAGTATTTT.

The chain's CDR3 is CASSTLYGLADTDTQYF. CDR3 DNA: TGTGCCAGCAGTACGCTTTATGGACTAGCGGACACAGATACGCAGTATTTT. This chain links TRBV28 with TRBJ2-3, with TRBD2 identical over 10 bases. Germline trimming cut 5 bases from V and 2 bases from J; bases unmatched to any gene: 10. The CDR3 loop spans 17 amino acids. Germline CDR1 is MDHEN and CDR2 is SYDVKM. The variable domain in full, completed from reference TRBV28 and TRBJ2-3, reads DVKVTQSSRYLVKRTGEKVFLECVQDMDHENMFWYRQDPGLGLRLIYFSYDVKMKEKGDIPEGYSVSREKKERFSLILESASTNQTSMYLCASSTLYGLADTDTQYFGPGTRLTVL.

There are a few counts of this clone. The chain employs TRBV19 and TRBJ1-1; the match to TRBD1 covers 7 bases. This CDR3 spans 18 amino acids. Germline CDR1 is LNHDA and CDR2 is SQIVND (reference sequence). J was trimmed by 0 bases and V by 7 bases; bases with no gene match: 17. In DNA, the CDR3 is TGTGCCAGTATAGGGGCCGGGGGGGACAGAGGGCTGAACACTGAAGCTTTCTTT. Its translation: CASIGAGGDRGLNTEAFF.

The chain recombines TRBV11-3 with TRBJ2-5; 9 nucleotides match TRBD1. Germline CDR1 SGHNT, CDR2 YENEEA. The CDR3 consists of 17 residues. Trimming took 2 bases from V and 5 from J; bases not matched to a gene: 12. The CDR3: CASSLNSGTGSGETQYF. CDR3 coding DNA: TGTGCCAGCAGCTTAAACTCCGGGACAGGGTCGGGGGAGACCCAGTACTTC.

The CDR3 DNA reads TGCAGCGTTCGCGGGGGGGATGAGACCCAGTACTTC. Amino acid sequence: CSVRGGDETQYF. V is TRBV29-1 and J is TRBJ2-5, with 9 positions matching TRBD2. V shed 5 bases and J 5 bases; nucleotides not matched to a gene: 3. The CDR3 consists of 12 residues. The germline CDR1 and CDR2 sequences are SQVTM and ANQGSEA.

This clone was counted between two and nine times. V gene TRBV6-1 combines with J gene TRBJ2-5, with TRBD2 matching over 7 bases. The CDR3 is 15 residues long. The ends lost 5 bases at V and 2 bases at J; junction bases unmatched: 8. The V gene's germline CDR1 is MNHNS and CDR2 SASEGT. CDR3 DNA sequence: TGTGCCAGCAGTAGAAGCGGGAACGGGCAAGAGACCCAGTACTTC. It is translated as CASSRSGNGQETQYF.

There are a few counts of this clone. CDR3 in amino acids: CASSEGGDRGDGYTF. The CDR3 DNA reads as TGTGCCAGCAGTGAAGGGGGGGACAGGGGAGATGGCTACACCTTC. V gene TRBV6-1 combines with J gene TRBJ1-2, with TRBD1 matching over 10 bases. The CDR3 spans 15 residues. From germline, CDR1 is MNHNS and CDR2 SASEGT. V dropped 1 base and J dropped 6; count of bases not matched to a gene: 5.

The chain combines TRBV7-6 with TRBJ1-1; no clear D. The CDR3 contains 13 residues. From germline, CDR1 is SGHVS and CDR2 FNYEAQ. Trimming took off 5 bases at V and 1 base at J, with 8 bases between the two ends. This CDR3 is CASSPDTNTEAFF. CDR3 sequence (DNA): TGTGCCAGCAGCCCCGACACGAACACTGAAGCTTTCTTT.

This clone is medium-sized in the sample. This rearrangement joins TRBV19 to TRBJ2-4, with a weak D call TRBD1 (6 bases). Germline V gene sequence: CDR1 LNHDA, CDR2 SQIVND (reference sequence). CDR3 length: 13 residues. Between the trimmed V and J ends, which lost 4 bases and 10 bases, there was a span of 14 bases. This CDR3 is CASSTGTREIQYF. The DNA for the CDR3 is TGTGCCAGTAGTACTGGGACAAGGGAGATTCAGTACTTC.

This rearrangement joins TRBV5-1 to TRBJ1-1; TRBD1 matches at 7 bases. V shed 0 bases and J 3 bases; nucleotides not matched to a gene: 5. The CDR3 totals 15 residues. In germline, CDR1 is SGHRS, CDR2 YFSETQ. CDR3 amino acids: CASSLVGGVYTEAFF. In DNA form, the CDR3 reads TGCGCCAGCAGCTTGGTAGGGGGCGTGTACACTGAAGCTTTCTTT.

This chain links TRBV4-1 with TRBJ2-1; 11 nucleotides line up with TRBD1. The V gene end was trimmed by 1 base and the J gene end by 6 bases; junction bases not matched to a gene: 11. This CDR3 spans 18 amino acids. Germline V CDR1 and CDR2: MGHRA, YSYEKL. This CDR3 reads CASSQVLVPGTGGNEQFF. In DNA form, the CDR3 reads TGCGCCAGCAGCCAAGTTTTAGTCCCCGGGACAGGGGGCAATGAGCAGTTCTTC.

This chain links TRBV6-1 with TRBJ2-5; a weak D match, TRBD1 (6 bases). CDR3 size: 14 residues. Germline V gives CDR1 MNHNS, CDR2 SASEGT. Trimming removed 2 bases at V and 3 bases at J, with 10 bases between. The CDR3 here is CASSEWGQEETQYF. CDR3 DNA sequence: TGTGCCAGCAGTGAATGGGGACAAGAAGAGACCCAGTACTTC.